This TCR beta chain is drawn from a study of blood T cells in healthy people across ages. As concerns this clonotype: Its antigen is still unknown.

Donors were systemically healthy Caucasian individuals from Russia aged roughly 6 to 100 years. It was 8 to 10 milliliters of peripheral blood that were drawn from each donor. A sample-barcoded 5' primer and a J-beta primer mix were used in a second PCR of roughly 6 to 12 cycles. MiXCR was run by TCRdb on the 5' RACE reads, yielding one entry per CDR3 protein. Here the sample spans about 670,000 distinct CDR3 sequences, less than 45% being singletons. The CDR3 length is 14 residues. The germline V and J ends were trimmed by 5 bases and 5 bases, with 15 bases remaining between them. Whole-study results and caveats: There was a strong correlation between TCR beta diversity and naive T cell percentage. With unsorted PBMCs, a conclusive comparison of naive versus antigen-experienced cells was not possible.

This sequence originates from an elderly man in good health. Sequencing was done on a sample of blood. The chain employs TRBV12-3 or TRBV12-4 and TRBJ1-2; no firm D call. The CDR3 DNA follows: TGTGCCAGCAGTCCCCGGACGGATGATTATGGCTACACCTTC. Its translation: CASSPRTDDYGYTF.